The table lists the clone carrying this T cell receptor beta chain with a few counts. As yet, its antigen is unknown. V dropped 3 bases and J dropped 0 bases, with 8 bases sitting between them. The CDR3 has 14 residues. TCRbeta library preparation incorporated unique molecular identifiers. MiXCR was run by TCRdb on the PCR reads, yielding one entry per CDR3 protein. The profile shows around 800,000 distinct CDR3 sequences, 16% of them singletons. This record comes from a study of T-cell reconstitution after alpha-beta-depleted transplantation in children. Whole-study findings and limits: Surviving recipient T cells and thymic progenitors accounted for the high day-60 TCRbeta diversity observed in some patients. Fresh T-cell production supplied most of the T-cell counts and diversity seen one year after transplant. Expanded clones from the graft, numbering several hundred, reportedly supplied alpha-beta T cells about two months after transplant.

The TCR comes from a male patient between 5 and 17 years old who had a stem cell transplant for acute lymphoblastic leukemia, so the T cells may come from the graft donor. The genes are TRBV12-3 or TRBV12-4 and TRBJ2-5; no clear D gene. The material was PBMCs, mostly from graft donor cells, obtained 360 days after TCRalphabeta/CD19-depleted stem cell transplant. The CDR3 region is CASSFRRHQETQYF. CDR3 bases: TGTGCCAGCAGTTTCCGGCGTCACCAAGAGACCCAGTACTTC.